These 27 T cell receptor beta chains were sequenced from one sample in a study of CD4+ T cells in melanoma. The method was immunoSEQ multiplex PCR; TCRdb's version includes in-frame clones alone and lacks a portion of them. The sample holds about 10,000 clones; around 73% are singletons and the top ten take approximately 25%. The sequenced sample consisted of tumor tissue. These TCRs come from a human donor with melanoma.

The chain joins TRBV6-6 to TRBJ1-1; D call uncertain. CDR3 length: 15 residues. The germline V gene has CDR1 MNHNY and CDR2 SVGAGI (reference sequence). Trimming removed 8 bases from V and 1 base from J, with 17 bases in between. The CDR3 region is CASDLGPNSNTEAFF. CDR3 coding DNA: TGTGCCAGCGACCTAGGACCCAATTCGAACACTGAAGCTTTCTTT.

This chain uses TRBV29-1 with TRBJ1-2; no definite D call. CDR1 SQVTM and CDR2 ANQGSEA come from the germline V gene. The CDR3 runs 11 residues. Between the trimmed V and J ends, which lost 6 bases and 7 bases, there was a span of 12 bases. The CDR3, as DNA: TGCAGCGTCGCGTCCGGACCTGGCTACACCTTC. Its protein product is CSVASGPGYTF.

The chain's CDR3 is CASSQAWDYTSGTQYF. The CDR3 nucleotides read TGCGCCAGCAGCCAAGCCTGGGACTATACCTCAGGTACGCAGTATTTT. V usage is TRBV4-1 and J usage is TRBJ2-3; 7 positions agree with TRBD2. The junction had 12 bases not matched to a gene; V was cut back by 1 base and J by 8 bases. The CDR3 length is 16 residues. CDR1 and CDR2 from the germline V gene are MGHRA and YSYEKL.

Points on this clone: Since the CDR3 does not end with the conserved phenylalanine or tryptophan, this likely comes from a read error. This sequence joins TRBV7-8 and TRBJ2-7, with D tentatively TRBD1 or TRBD2 (5 bases each). Trimming took off 1 base at V and 4 bases at J, with 14 bases between the two ends. This CDR3 spans 15 amino acids. Germline V gene lookup returns CDR1 SGHVS and CDR2 FQNEAQ. The CDR3 DNA reads as TGTGCCAGCAGCTTAGGTGTTGGGACGGGTTACGAGCAGTACGGC. Translating gives CASSLGVGTGYEQYG.

The chain combines TRBV5-4 with TRBJ2-2, with D unclear. CDR3 size: 16 residues. Germline-derived CDR1 and CDR2 are SGHNT and YYREEE (reference sequence). V was trimmed by 4 bases and J by 4 bases, leaving 17 bases between them. In DNA, the CDR3 is TGTGCCAGCAGCCTTGGGGTAATAGGGATCACCGGGGAGCTGTTTTTT. It specifies CASSLGVIGITGELFF.

V usage is TRBV6-6 and J usage is TRBJ2-3, with a possible D match to TRBD2 (6 bases). Germline V gene data show CDR1 as MNHNY and CDR2 as SVGAGI (reference sequence). V lost 8 bases to trimming and J lost 1 base, with 13 bases between them. The CDR3 length is 14 residues. The CDR3 nucleotides are TGTGCCAGCCGACGTGGCGGGGGCACAGATACGCAGTATTTT. Encoded protein: CASRRGGGTDTQYF.

The chain combines TRBV9 with TRBJ1-1; maybe TRBD1 (5 bases). V lost 0 bases to trimming and J lost 4 bases, with 10 bases between them. Germline V gene sequence: CDR1 SGDLS, CDR2 YYNGEE. The CDR3 sequence is 14 residues long. CDR3 sequence reads: CASSVGDSRTEAFF. The DNA for the CDR3 is TGTGCCAGCAGCGTAGGAGACAGCCGCACTGAAGCTTTCTTT.

By frequency in the sample, this clone is medium-sized. V usage is TRBV29-1 and J usage is TRBJ2-1; D not certain. The CDR3 is 12 residues long. V lost 7 bases to trimming and J lost 5 bases, with 12 bases between them. Looked up from germline, CDR1 is SQVTM and CDR2 is ANQGSEA. CDR3 protein: CSARTQNNEQFF. The DNA for the CDR3 is TGCAGCGCCCGGACCCAAAACAATGAGCAGTTCTTC.

The V and J genes are TRBV6-1 and TRBJ2-2; D is perhaps TRBD1 (6 bases). Germline-derived CDR1 and CDR2 are MNHNS and SASEGT. V was cut by 6 bases and J by 4 bases, with 12 bases left in between. The CDR3 totals 14 residues. The CDR3 sequence: CASRRTAVTGELFF. In nucleotides, the CDR3 is TGTGCCAGCAGAAGGACAGCCGTCACCGGGGAGCTGTTTTTT.

The chain is built from TRBV10-1 and TRBJ2-1; D is ambiguous. Trimming cost V 4 bases and J 0 bases, with 10 bases left between them. Germline CDR1 is WNHNN and CDR2 is SYGVQD (reference sequence). The CDR3 extends over 15 amino acids. The CDR3 here is CASSAIGTSYNEQFF. CDR3 DNA: TGCGCCAGCAGTGCGATAGGAACCTCCTACAATGAGCAGTTCTTC.

This clone is medium-sized by share. The chain joins TRBV7-3 to TRBJ2-5; maybe TRBD1 (6 bases). The germline V gene encodes CDR1 SGHTA and CDR2 FQGTGA. V was pared by 4 bases and J by 4 bases, with 13 bases between. The CDR3 sequence is 14 residues long. The CDR3 here is CASSSIDRPETQYF. The CDR3 DNA reads as TGTGCCAGCAGCTCTATTGACAGGCCAGAGACCCAGTACTTC.

The J gene is TRBJ1-2, the V gene TRBV9; D perhaps matches TRBD1 (5 bases). Germline V gene data show CDR1 as SGDLS and CDR2 as YYNGEE. The V and J ends lost 5 bases and 8 bases respectively, with 19 bases between them. The CDR3 runs to 14 residues. The CDR3 nucleotides read TGTGCCAGCAGTGGCAGGGCGTCGCGGAGAGGCTACACCTTC. Translating gives CASSGRASRRGYTF.

The genes are TRBV5-6 and TRBJ2-7; the D gene is possibly TRBD2 (6 bases). The germline V and J ends were trimmed by 4 bases and 2 bases, with 19 bases remaining between them. Germline CDR1 reads SGHDT; CDR2 reads YYEEEE. The CDR3 is made up of 16 amino acids. CDR3 DNA sequence: TGTGCCAGCAGCGCCTTGCTCCGGGGGACCACCTACGAGCAGTACTTC. It yields the protein CASSALLRGTTYEQYF.

This clone was observed a few times. The CDR3 DNA follows: TGTGCCAGCAACAGGGGAGCGGGGGGGCTAGAGACCCAGTACTTC. Translation gives CASNRGAGGLETQYF. This sequence joins TRBV9 and TRBJ2-5; TRBD2 matches at 10 bases. Germline V gives CDR1 SGDLS, CDR2 YYNGEE. The CDR3 totals 15 residues. V shed 6 bases and J 4 bases; nucleotides not matched to a gene: 9.

The genes are TRBV9 and TRBJ2-1; TRBD2 matches at 16 bases. V trimming: 3 bases; J trimming: 8 bases; junction bases outside the gene matches: 8. Germline CDR1 is SGDLS and CDR2 is YYNGEE. The CDR3 has 17 residues. This CDR3 reads CASSEWGTSGGADEQFF. DNA for the CDR3: TGTGCCAGCAGCGAGTGGGGGACTAGCGGGGGGGCAGATGAGCAGTTCTTC.

The chain couples TRBV19 to TRBJ2-7; TRBD2 is a possible D gene (6 bases). Trimming cost V 6 bases and J 2 bases, with 17 bases left between them. Germline CDR1 is LNHDA and CDR2 is SQIVND (reference sequence). The CDR3 is made up of 15 amino acids. CDR3 sequence (DNA): TGTGCCAGTAGCGGGGCCGGGACTTCGCCCTACGAGCAGTACTTC. Translated, it gives CASSGAGTSPYEQYF.

This clone occurred a few times. The V call is TRBV30, the J call TRBJ2-7; the match to TRBD1 covers 9 bases. V lost 2 bases to trimming and J lost 2 bases; unmatched junction nucleotides: 4. This CDR3 contains 14 residues. Germline CDR1 reads GTSNPN; CDR2 reads SVGIG (reference sequence). In DNA, the CDR3 is TGTGCCTGGAGTAAGACAGGGGGGGCCTACGAGCAGTACTTC. Its translation: CAWSKTGGAYEQYF.

V usage is TRBV19 and J usage is TRBJ1-1; possible D gene TRBD1, 5 bases. Trimming left V 1 base short and J 5 bases short, with 14 bases between. In germline, CDR1 is LNHDA, CDR2 SQIVND (reference sequence). The CDR3 runs to 15 residues. The CDR3 bases are TGTGCCAGTAGTATAGCTCAGGGTCGGGAAACTGAAGCTTTCTTT. Translating gives CASSIAQGRETEAFF.

The chain couples TRBV7-3 to TRBJ2-7; 7 bases match TRBD2. CDR3 length: 15 residues. The V gene end was trimmed by 5 bases and the J gene end by 0 bases; junction bases not matched to a gene: 7. Germline CDR1 SGHTA, CDR2 FQGTGA. The CDR3 sequence is CASSPPRGDSYEQYF. DNA for the CDR3: TGTGCCAGCAGCCCGCCCCGGGGGGACTCCTACGAGCAGTACTTC. Looking up the rest from reference TRBV7-3 and TRBJ2-7 gives the full variable domain: GAGVSQTPSNKVTEKGKYVELRCDPISGHTALYWYRQSLGQGPEFLIYFQGTGAADDSGLPNDRFFAVRPEGSVSTLKIQRTERGDSAVYLCASSPPRGDSYEQYFGPGTRLTVT.

This clone was recorded a few times. A far larger clone is one base from this, pointing to a likely read error. The sample contains more than one DNA sequence encoding this CDR3. The rearrangement uses TRBV5-1 and TRBJ1-2, with 10 bases that match TRBD1. There are 15 residues in the CDR3. Trimming at V came to 4 bases and at J to 7 bases, leaving 10 bases not matched to a gene. CDR1 is SGHRS, CDR2 YFSETQ, per germline. The DNA for the CDR3 is TGCGCCAGCAGCCCGGTGGGACAGGGGTTCGGTGGCTACACCTTC. Its translation is CASSPVGQGFGGYTF.

This clone is medium-sized. The chain carries TRBV9 and TRBJ1-6; D possibly corresponds to TRBD1 (5 bases). The length of the CDR3 is 14 residues. In germline, CDR1 is SGDLS, CDR2 YYNGEE. Trimming pared 0 bases from V and 7 bases from J, leaving 8 bases between. In DNA form, the CDR3 reads TGTGCCAGCAGCGTAGACAGGTTGAATTCACCCCTCCACTTT. Its protein product is CASSVDRLNSPLHF.

This chain connects TRBV29-1 to TRBJ1-2; 7 bases map to TRBD1. Germline loops: CDR1 SQVTM, CDR2 ANQGSEA. Trimming took 4 bases from V and 3 from J; bases not matched to a gene: 5. CDR3 length equals 13 residues. The CDR3 region is CSVGAGQYYGYTF. The DNA of the CDR3 is TGCAGCGTTGGGGCGGGACAGTACTATGGCTACACCTTC. The variable domain in full, completed from reference TRBV29-1 and TRBJ1-2, reads SAVISQKPSRDICQRGTSLTIQCQVDSQVTMMFWYRQQPGQSLTLIATANQGSEATYESGFVIDKFPISRPNLTFSTLTVSNMSPEDSSIYLCSVGAGQYYGYTFGSGTRLTVV.

V is TRBV7-9 and J is TRBJ2-3; perhaps TRBD2 as D (6 bases). Germline CDR1 is SEHNR and CDR2 is FQNEAQ (reference sequence). The CDR3 spans 16 residues. Deletions cut 2 bases from V and 1 base from J, with 13 bases between. This CDR3 reads CASSLTLAMGTDTQYF. The CDR3 nucleotides are TGTGCCAGCAGCTTAACACTAGCCATGGGCACAGATACGCAGTATTTT. Together with reference TRBV7-9 and TRBJ2-3, the CDR3 gives the full variable domain: DTGVSQNPRHKITKRGQNVTFRCDPISEHNRLYWYRQTLGQGPEFLTYFQNEAQLEKSRLLSDRFSAERPKGSFSTLEIQRTEQGDSAMYLCASSLTLAMGTDTQYFGPGTRLTVL.

V and J are TRBV10-2 and TRBJ1-5, with 8 bases that match TRBD1. Germline V gene data show CDR1 as WSHSY and CDR2 as SAAADI. Germline trimming cut 8 bases from V and 7 bases from J; bases unmatched to any gene: 19. CDR3 length: 17 amino acids. CDR3 in amino acids: CASGMRRTGSVVQPQHF. The CDR3 DNA sequence: TGCGCCAGCGGAATGAGGAGGACAGGGTCGGTCGTCCAGCCCCAGCATTTT.

About this clone: Other nucleotide sequences in the sample specify the same CDR3. The chain recombines TRBV4-1 with TRBJ2-5, with 9 bases lining up with TRBD2. The CDR3 sequence is 15 residues long. J was trimmed by 5 bases and V by 0 bases; bases with no gene match: 4. CDR1 and CDR2 (germline): MGHRA, YSYEKL. The CDR3 DNA follows: TGCGCCAGCAGCCAAGATGGCGGGGGGGCCGAGACCCAGTACTTC. Translated: CASSQDGGGAETQYF.

The chain couples TRBV5-1 to TRBJ2-5; 12 bases are a match to TRBD2. The CDR3 has 17 residues. The J segment lost 0 bases and the V segment lost 1 base, leaving 4 bases of the junction unmatched. CDR1 and CDR2 (germline): SGHRS, YFSETQ. The CDR3, as DNA: TGCGCCAGCAGCTTGTTGCTAGCGGGGGGGTACCAAGAGACCCAGTACTTC. Protein product: CASSLLLAGGYQETQYF.

By proportion, this clone is medium-sized. J is TRBJ1-1 and V is TRBV5-1; 8 nucleotides align to TRBD1. The length of the CDR3 is 15 residues. V gave up 4 bases and J gave up 2 bases; unmatched junction bases: 7. The germline V gene encodes CDR1 SGHRS and CDR2 YFSETQ. CDR3 residues: CASSTGQGSNTEAFF. The CDR3 coding sequence is TGCGCCAGCAGCACAGGACAGGGTTCCAACACTGAAGCTTTCTTT.